This TCR beta chain is drawn from a study of cytomegalovirus exposure and HLA in healthy donors. Whole-study context: A prior analysis found more than 90 million unique TCR beta sequences from around 180 million T cells. Study conclusions and caveats: Later analysis suggested most CMV-associated TCR beta chains were HLA-restricted. After further analysis at a later stage, 16,951 TCR beta sequences were associated with HLA alleles at 0.05 false discovery rate.

PCR primers comprised 60 Vbeta and 13 Jbeta primers. Libraries were prepared by immunoSEQ multiplex PCR; TCRdb keeps only in-frame clonotypes and omits some of them. The top ten clones hold 2.5% to 4% of a sample with over 90,000 clones, around 67% of them seen once. In the case of this clone: Antigen unknown.

Material for sequencing was PBMCs. This clonotype was obtained from a woman between 45 and 60 years old in good health and CMV-seronegative.

CDR3 residues: CASTLGQSSGNTIYF. The DNA of the CDR3 is TGTGCCAGCACTTTGGGACAGAGCTCTGGAAACACCATATATTTT. V and J are TRBV7-9 and TRBJ1-3, with 7 bases identical to TRBD1. The CDR3 covers 15 residues. CDR1 SEHNR and CDR2 FQNEAQ come from the germline V gene (reference sequence). Trimming removed 7 bases from V and 0 bases from J; junction bases left unmatched: 6.